A selection of T cell receptor beta chains follows, all from one sample in a study of PD-1 blockade in classical Hodgkin lymphoma. This table comes from immunoSEQ multiplex PCR, and its TCRdb copy is limited to in-frame clones, with some not included. The sample records some 64,000 clones, about 91% being singletons. This specimen consisted of peripheral blood mononuclear cells (PBMCs), obtained at baseline. The source of these receptors is a human donor with classical Hodgkin lymphoma. The CDR3 runs from the conserved cysteine through the conserved F or W. The D gene is left open where the match is weak. Clone size is not always given. Where it is, it says once, few, many or a class for expanded clones.

v_gene: TRBV30; j_gene: TRBJ2-5; abundance: -; d_gene: -; CDR3nt: TGTGCCTGGAGTGGTAACCTGGGGGAACAAGAGACCCAGTACTTC; CDR3aa: CAWSGNLGEQETQYF
v_gene: TRBV7-2; j_gene: TRBJ2-2; abundance: -; d_gene: -; CDR3nt: TGTGCCAGCGTCGACCGATCGAACACCGGGGAGCTGTTTTTT; CDR3aa: CASVDRSNTGELFF
v_gene: TRBV7-9; j_gene: TRBJ2-7; abundance: -; d_gene: -; CDR3nt: TGTGCCAGCAGCTTACTTCGGGTCGAGCAGTACTTC; CDR3aa: CASSLLRVEQYF
v_gene: TRBV28; j_gene: TRBJ2-2; abundance: -; d_gene: TRBD1; CDR3nt: TGTGCCAGCAGTTTATTCAGGCAGGGGGTAGACACCGGGGAGCTGTTTTTT; CDR3aa: CASSLFRQGVDTGELFF
v_gene: TRBV6-5; j_gene: TRBJ1-4; abundance: -; d_gene: -; CDR3nt: TGTGCCAGCAGTTACCGGGGCAGTAATGAAAAACTGTTTTTT; CDR3aa: CASSYRGSNEKLFF
v_gene: TRBV5-1; j_gene: TRBJ2-7; abundance: once; d_gene: -; CDR3nt: TGCGCCAGCAGCTTCCTGGGAAGTATGTACGAGCAGTACTTC; CDR3aa: CASSFLGSMYEQYF
v_gene: TRBV15; j_gene: TRBJ2-7; abundance: once; d_gene: -; CDR3nt: TGTGCCACCAGCAGAGAGACAGACTACGAGCAGTACTTC; CDR3aa: CATSRETDYEQYF
v_gene: TRBV30; j_gene: TRBJ2-1; abundance: -; d_gene: -; CDR3nt: TGTGCCTGGAGCCCGGGGTTAAATGAGCAGTTCTTC; CDR3aa: CAWSPGLNEQFF
v_gene: TRBV18; j_gene: TRBJ2-5; abundance: -; d_gene: TRBD2; CDR3nt: TGTGCCAGCTCACCCCCGGTCCGCGGGAGAGAGACCCAGTACTTC; CDR3aa: CASSPPVRGRETQYF
v_gene: TRBV7-9; j_gene: TRBJ2-5; abundance: -; d_gene: -; CDR3nt: TGTGCCAGCAGCGTCTTAAGGGAGACCCAGTACTTC; CDR3aa: CASSVLRETQYF
v_gene: TRBV9; j_gene: TRBJ2-3; abundance: -; d_gene: -; CDR3nt: TGTGCCAGCAGCGTAGCGGGGTCTCGCACAGATACGCAGTATTTT; CDR3aa: CASSVAGSRTDTQYF
v_gene: TRBV5-1; j_gene: TRBJ1-1; abundance: once; d_gene: -; CDR3nt: TGCGCCAGCAGCTTGGGTGGGGGCTATAACACTGAAGCTTTCTTT; CDR3aa: CASSLGGGYNTEAFF
v_gene: TRBV9; j_gene: TRBJ2-5; abundance: -; d_gene: -; CDR3nt: TGTGCCAGCAGCGTAGGGCCCCGAGAGACCCAGTACTTC; CDR3aa: CASSVGPRETQYF
v_gene: TRBV18; j_gene: TRBJ1-1; abundance: once; d_gene: -; CDR3nt: TGTGCCAGCTCACCGTCCCTTTTCACTGAAGCTTTCTTT; CDR3aa: CASSPSLFTEAFF
v_gene: TRBV6-5; j_gene: TRBJ1-1; abundance: -; d_gene: -; CDR3nt: TGTGCCAGCAGTTACAAAGGAGGGGTGGCGAACACTGAAGCTTTCTTT; CDR3aa: CASSYKGGVANTEAFF
v_gene: TRBV7-8; j_gene: TRBJ2-1; abundance: -; d_gene: TRBD2; CDR3nt: TGTGCCAGCAGTCCAACCCATGGACTAGCGTACAATGAGCAGTTCTTC; CDR3aa: CASSPTHGLAYNEQFF
v_gene: TRBV29-1; j_gene: TRBJ1-2; abundance: -; d_gene: TRBD1; CDR3nt: TGCAGCGTTGAAGAAAGCTCGGACAGGAGTGTCTATGGCTACACCTTC; CDR3aa: CSVEESSDRSVYGYTF
v_gene: TRBV5-1; j_gene: TRBJ2-3; abundance: -; d_gene: -; CDR3nt: TGCGCCAGCAGCTTCGGGGTAGATACGCAGTATTTT; CDR3aa: CASSFGVDTQYF
v_gene: TRBV11-2; j_gene: TRBJ1-2; abundance: -; d_gene: TRBD1; CDR3nt: TGTGCCAGCAGCTTAGTGGGACAGGGACTTGGAGGCTATGGCTACACCTTC; CDR3aa: CASSLVGQGLGGYGYTF
v_gene: TRBV2; j_gene: TRBJ2-1; abundance: -; d_gene: TRBD2; CDR3nt: TGTGCCAGCCAGGGGCTAGCGGGCTACAATGAGCAGTTCTTC; CDR3aa: CASQGLAGYNEQFF
v_gene: TRBV6-5; j_gene: TRBJ2-1; abundance: once; d_gene: -; CDR3nt: TGTGCCAGCAGTTATAGAGGTGAGCAGTTCTTC; CDR3aa: CASSYRGEQFF
v_gene: TRBV6-1; j_gene: TRBJ2-3; abundance: -; d_gene: TRBD2; CDR3nt: TGTGCCAGCAGTGAACCTAGCGGAACTAGCACAGATACGCAGTATTTT; CDR3aa: CASSEPSGTSTDTQYF
v_gene: TRBV6-5; j_gene: TRBJ1-1; abundance: -; d_gene: -; CDR3nt: TGTGCCAGCAGTGTAAACCAGGGTGAAGCTTTCTTT; CDR3aa: CASSVNQGEAFF
v_gene: TRBV18; j_gene: TRBJ1-2; abundance: few; d_gene: TRBD1; CDR3nt: TGTGCCAGCTCACCGCTACAGGGGGAGAATGGCTACACCTTC; CDR3aa: CASSPLQGENGYTF
v_gene: TRBV6-1; j_gene: TRBJ1-4; abundance: -; d_gene: -; CDR3nt: TGTGCCAGCAGGTGGGGTCCAGCAACTAATGAAAAACTGTTTTTT; CDR3aa: CASRWGPATNEKLFF
v_gene: TRBV27; j_gene: TRBJ2-4; abundance: -; d_gene: TRBD1; CDR3nt: TGTGCCAGCAGTTTCCCGGACATGACAGGGAAAAACATTCAGTACTTC; CDR3aa: CASSFPDMTGKNIQYF
v_gene: TRBV7-9; j_gene: TRBJ2-7; abundance: few; d_gene: -; CDR3nt: TGTGCCAGCAGCGCCCGAGGCGGCGGGGAGCAGTACTTC; CDR3aa: CASSARGGGEQYF
v_gene: TRBV2; j_gene: TRBJ1-5; abundance: -; d_gene: -; CDR3nt: TGTGCCAGCGAGGGACACAGCAATCAGCCCCAGCATTTT; CDR3aa: CASEGHSNQPQHF
v_gene: TRBV7-9; j_gene: TRBJ1-2; abundance: -; d_gene: -; CDR3nt: TGTGCCAGCAGCTTAGGGCAGGGAGATAATCACGGCTACACCTTC; CDR3aa: CASSLGQGDNHGYTF
v_gene: TRBV30; j_gene: TRBJ2-7; abundance: once; d_gene: -; CDR3nt: TGTGCCTGGAGTGGGCTCAGGGGCAGCAACGAGCAGTACTTC; CDR3aa: CAWSGLRGSNEQYF
v_gene: TRBV11-2; j_gene: TRBJ2-2; abundance: -; d_gene: -; CDR3nt: TGTGCCAGCGACCCCGTGGGAACCGGGGAGCTGTTTTTT; CDR3aa: CASDPVGTGELFF
v_gene: TRBV27; j_gene: TRBJ2-7; abundance: -; d_gene: -; CDR3nt: TGTGCCAGCAGTTCTCAACCGGGACCCGTCGAGCAGTACTTC; CDR3aa: CASSSQPGPVEQYF
v_gene: TRBV29-1; j_gene: TRBJ1-1; abundance: -; d_gene: -; CDR3nt: TGCAGCGGCTCGGGACACGGATCGAACACTGAAGCTTTCTTT; CDR3aa: CSGSGHGSNTEAFF
v_gene: TRBV7-9; j_gene: TRBJ2-2; abundance: -; d_gene: TRBD2; CDR3nt: TGTGCCAGCAGCCCCCCAATGCCTAGCGGGGATTTCGGGGAGCTGTTTTTT; CDR3aa: CASSPPMPSGDFGELFF
v_gene: TRBV7-8; j_gene: TRBJ1-1; abundance: -; d_gene: -; CDR3nt: TGTGCCAGCAGCCTAGGGAGGGGGAACACTGAAGCTTTCTTT; CDR3aa: CASSLGRGNTEAFF
v_gene: TRBV18; j_gene: TRBJ1-5; abundance: -; d_gene: TRBD1; CDR3nt: TGTGCCAGCTCACCAGTAACAGGGGCCAACAATCAGCCCCAGCATTTT; CDR3aa: CASSPVTGANNQPQHF
v_gene: TRBV19; j_gene: TRBJ2-7; abundance: -; d_gene: TRBD2; CDR3nt: TGTGCCAGTTCGGGGGGTTCCTACGAGCAGTACTTC; CDR3aa: CASSGGSYEQYF
v_gene: TRBV19; j_gene: TRBJ2-1; abundance: -; d_gene: TRBD2; CDR3nt: TGTGCCAGTAGTATAGCGGGGGGTGCCTACAATGAGCAGTTCTTC; CDR3aa: CASSIAGGAYNEQFF
v_gene: TRBV12-5; j_gene: TRBJ1-1; abundance: once; d_gene: -; CDR3nt: TGTGCTAGTGGTCAAGGGGCAGGGGAGACCGTGTACACTGAAGCTTTCTTT; CDR3aa: CASGQGAGETVYTEAFF
v_gene: TRBV6-5; j_gene: TRBJ2-1; abundance: -; d_gene: TRBD2; CDR3nt: TGTGCCAGCAGTTACTCGAGCGGGGCAGCCAATGAGCAGTTCTTC; CDR3aa: CASSYSSGAANEQFF